A selection of T cell receptor beta chains follows, all from one sample in a study of regulatory T cells in long-lasting Graves disease. In TCRdb, the multiplex PCR reads were re-called with MiXCR into one record per CDR3 protein. The sample carries about 530,000 distinct CDR3 sequences, about 16% recorded once. The data were also submitted as part of a second study, on T cells in Graves' hyperthyroidism and ophthalmopathy.

This specimen was peripheral blood mononuclear cells (PBMCs), taken at new diagnosis, from a patient treated with antithyroid drugs. All receptors come from a woman aged 35-65 years with Graves disease. Each CDR3 is given with its conserved first and last residue. A D gene is named only where the DNA matches it firmly. Part of the rows lack a size; the others show once, few, many or a class for expanded clones.

TGTGCCAGCAAGTCAGATTACGAGCAGTACTTC,CASKSDYEQYF,-,TRBJ2-7,many,TRBV2
TGTGCCAGCAGCCAACGAGGGACAGGGGACTGGGAAAAACTGTTTTTT,CASSQRGTGDWEKLFF,TRBD1,TRBJ1-4,-,TRBV4-2
TGTGCCAGCAGTTGGGGGGCGATAGAGAATTCACCCCTCCACTTT,CASSWGAIENSPLHF,-,TRBJ1-6,-,TRBV27
TGTGCCAGCAGTTTGCCCGGGACAGCTTTCGAGCAGTACTTC,CASSLPGTAFEQYF,TRBD1,TRBJ2-7,few,TRBV6-5
TGTGCCAGCAGTGGGGACAGCACTGAAGCTTTCTTT,CASSGDSTEAFF,TRBD1,TRBJ1-1,-,TRBV7-9
TGTGCCAGCACCCACACAAAAATATTTGTCAACCCTTTTACCCCCCAGTCTGAGGGTGAGCAGTTCTTC,CASTHTKIFVNPFTPQSEGEQFF,-,TRBJ2-1,few,TRBV5-4
TGTGCCAGCAGGCCCTGGGAGGGGCGCGGTCAGCCCCAGCATTTT,CASRPWEGRGQPQHF,-,TRBJ1-5,many,TRBV6-2/TRBV6-3
TGTGCCATCAGTAGGGACGGGACAATCAGCAATCAGCCCCAGCATTTT,CAISRDGTISNQPQHF,-,TRBJ1-5,-,TRBV10-3
TGTGCCAGCAGCTTGTCCCTGGGTGGCTACACCTTC,CASSLSLGGYTF,-,TRBJ1-2,many,TRBV7-8
TGTGCCAGCAGCTTGCCCGGGAAAAATCAGCCTCAGCATTTT,CASSLPGKNQPQHF,-,TRBJ1-5,few,TRBV5-6
TGTGCCAGCAGTTCTGGCCCTAGATGGACCTTC,CASSSGPRWTF,-,TRBJ1-2,many,TRBV28
TGCGCCAGCAGCTGGGCACTGACAAACCTGAACACTGAAGCTTTCTTT,CASSWALTNLNTEAFF,-,TRBJ1-1,many,TRBV5-1
TGTGCCAGCAGTGAGGACAGACACGAGCAGTACTTC,CASSEDRHEQYF,-,TRBJ2-7,many,TRBV6-2/TRBV6-3
TGCAGTGCTAGACGGGGACTCCACACCCGAGGGGGAGATACGCAGTATTTT,CSARRGLHTRGGDTQYF,-,TRBJ2-3,-,TRBV20-1
TGTGCCAGCAGCTTATTCCCTCGTGAAGCTTTCTTT,CASSLFPREAFF,-,TRBJ1-1,few,TRBV7-2
TGTGCCAGCACTCGGACTCCCGGAGGCGGTTCACCCCTCCACTTT,CASTRTPGGGSPLHF,-,TRBJ1-6,-,TRBV12-3/TRBV12-4
TGTGCCAGCACCCGACGGGGGGCCCATTCCAATGAGCAGTTCTTC,CASTRRGAHSNEQFF,-,TRBJ2-1,few,TRBV2
TGTGCCAGCAGTTTACCGGGCGGTGGAGATACGCAGTATTTT,CASSLPGGGDTQYF,-,TRBJ2-3,many,TRBV12-3/TRBV12-4
TGCAGCGTTGAAGACGGGAGACTGGGTGAAAAACTGCTTTTT,CSVEDGRLGEKLLF,-,TRBJ1-4,-,TRBV29-1
TGTGCCAGCAGTGAGGTTAGGGCGGGGGGATACAATGAGCAGTTCTTC,CASSEVRAGGYNEQFF,TRBD2,TRBJ2-1,many,TRBV6-1
TGTGCCAGCAGCTTAGAAGCAGGGGTCACAGATACGCAGTATTTT,CASSLEAGVTDTQYF,-,TRBJ2-3,many,TRBV7-9
TGTGCCAGCATCACCGTGTTCGGGACGAACACTGAAGCTTTCTTT,CASITVFGTNTEAFF,-,TRBJ1-1,many,TRBV6-1
TGTGCCAGCAGTTTTGGGACAAGGGGCACTGAAGCTTTCTTT,CASSFGTRGTEAFF,-,TRBJ1-1,many,TRBV28
TGTGCCAGCAGTCTTAAAAGGACAGGCGATCAGCCCCAGCATTTT,CASSLKRTGDQPQHF,TRBD1,TRBJ1-5,-,TRBV6-2/TRBV6-3
TGCGCCAGCAGCCAAGATAGTGACAGGGGAAACCCCTCTAACACTGAAGCTTTCTTT,CASSQDSDRGNPSNTEAFF,TRBD1,TRBJ1-1,once,TRBV4-1
TGTGCCAGCAGTTACTCGACTTGGGGCACTGAAGCTTTCTTT,CASSYSTWGTEAFF,-,TRBJ1-1,many,TRBV6-5
TGTGCCAGCACCTCCGGACCCAGGCGGAACACTGAAGCTTTCTTT,CASTSGPRRNTEAFF,-,TRBJ1-1,-,TRBV12-3/TRBV12-4
TGTGCCAGCAGTTTAGGGACAGTTAATGAAAAACTGCTTTTT,CASSLGTVNEKLLF,-,TRBJ1-4,few,TRBV12-3/TRBV12-4
TGCAGTGCTAGAGCGTCTGGGACAGGGGGAAGTGGCTACACCTTC,CSARASGTGGSGYTF,TRBD1,TRBJ1-2,once,TRBV20-1
TGTGTCCCAATACAGGAGAACACTGAAGCTTTCTTT,CVPIQENTEAFF,-,TRBJ1-1,many,TRBV2
TGTGCCAGCAGCTTGGGACAGGGGACCCATGGCTACACCTTC,CASSLGQGTHGYTF,TRBD1,TRBJ1-2,many,TRBV7-2
TGCGCCAGCAGCCACCCCCCTAGGGGGATCTACGAGCAGTACTTC,CASSHPPRGIYEQYF,-,TRBJ2-7,-,TRBV4-1
TGTGCCTGGAGTGGGGGCAGGGGGTCCAAAAACATTCAGTACTTC,CAWSGGRGSKNIQYF,TRBD1,TRBJ2-4,few,TRBV30
TGCAGTGCTAGGGGTAGCGGGGGGGCCTACAATGAGCAGTTCTTC,CSARGSGGAYNEQFF,TRBD2,TRBJ2-1,few,TRBV20-1
TGTGCCAGCAAACCCCCTAGCGGGGGGGCATTTGAGCAGTTCTTC,CASKPPSGGAFEQFF,TRBD2,TRBJ2-1,-,TRBV12-3/TRBV12-4
TGTGCCAGCAGCTTGGCCGGGACGGGCCTTAACTATGGCTACACCTTC,CASSLAGTGLNYGYTF,-,TRBJ1-2,few,TRBV28
TGCGCCAGCAGCCCAGACAGTGGTAATGAGCAGTTCTTC,CASSPDSGNEQFF,-,TRBJ2-1,many,TRBV5-1
TGTGCCAGCTCACCGGAAGGCTCTGGAAACACCATATATTTT,CASSPEGSGNTIYF,-,TRBJ1-3,few,TRBV18
TGCAGCGTTGAAGTGGGGGCAGGGTTTGGCTACACCTTC,CSVEVGAGFGYTF,-,TRBJ1-2,-,TRBV29-1
TGTGCCATCAGTGAGCCTACAGGGAGCTCTGGAAACACCATATATTTT,CAISEPTGSSGNTIYF,-,TRBJ1-3,-,TRBV10-3
TGCGCCAGCAGCTCCGCCCGAGGGCCCAATGAGCAGTTCTTC,CASSSARGPNEQFF,-,TRBJ2-1,many,TRBV5-1
TGTGCCAGCAGCCCGTTCAACAATGAGCAGTTCTTC,CASSPFNNEQFF,-,TRBJ2-1,many,TRBV2
TGTGCCAGCAGGGGACTAGCGGGGGGGCTCAACGAGCAGTACTTC,CASRGLAGGLNEQYF,TRBD2,TRBJ2-7,once,TRBV11-2
TGTGCCAGCTGGGACAGAGGAAGCAATCAGCCCCAGCATTTT,CASWDRGSNQPQHF,TRBD1,TRBJ1-5,-,TRBV19
TGTGCCAGCAGCCCTTACGGGGGTCACTACGAGCAGTACTTC,CASSPYGGHYEQYF,-,TRBJ2-7,-,TRBV7-2
TGCAGCGTTGAGAACTATGGCTACACCTTC,CSVENYGYTF,-,TRBJ1-2,many,TRBV29-1
TGTGCCAGCAGCTTAGCGAGGGACACCGGGGAGCTGTTTTTT,CASSLARDTGELFF,-,TRBJ2-2,few,TRBV7-8
TGCGCCAGCAGCCCTTATAGCGGGGGGGCCTACAATGAGCAGTTCTTC,CASSPYSGGAYNEQFF,TRBD2,TRBJ2-1,few,TRBV4-1
TGCAGTGCCCAAAGGACAGGGGGCGGCCAGCCCCAGCATTTT,CSAQRTGGGQPQHF,TRBD1,TRBJ1-5,many,TRBV20-1
TGTGCCAGCAGTCGACTAGCAAAGGCCCATGAGCAGTTCTTC,CASSRLAKAHEQFF,TRBD2,TRBJ2-1,many,TRBV3-1
TGTGCCAGCAGCCGCCTCACGGGAACTGAAGCTTTCTTT,CASSRLTGTEAFF,-,TRBJ1-1,many,TRBV3-1
TGTGCCGGCTACGAAGGGGGACAAGAGACCCAGTACTTC,CAGYEGGQETQYF,-,TRBJ2-5,-,TRBV6-2/TRBV6-3
TGTGCCATCAGTGATCGGGGGGAGGGTAACTATGGCTACACCTTC,CAISDRGEGNYGYTF,-,TRBJ1-2,many,TRBV10-3